These 23 T cell receptor beta chains were all obtained from the same sample, sequenced in a study of EBV T-cell therapy then PD-1 blockade in nasopharyngeal carcinoma. Data came from immunoSEQ multiplex PCR; TCRdb stores just in-frame clones and leaves some out. The sample includes tens of thousands of clones, 70% to 85% of them seen just once. These receptors have no known antigen. Treatment given: AdE1-LMPpoly-expanded autologous EBV-specific T-cell therapy followed by anti-PD-1 nivolumab. Sample: CD8+ T cells from blood, taken at day -245 from a patient whose treatment included autologous EBV-specific T cells and nivolumab. All receptors come from a man in his forties with nasopharyngeal carcinoma.

The rearrangement joins TRBV19 to TRBJ1-5; no firm D call. CDR3 length equals 15 residues. CDR1 and CDR2 from the germline V gene are LNHDA and SQIVND (reference sequence). The ends were cut back, 6 bases at V and 2 bases at J, with 14 bases in the middle. The CDR3 sequence: CASRALWGGNQPQHF. CDR3 sequence (DNA): TGTGCCAGTAGGGCCCTTTGGGGAGGCAATCAGCCCCAGCATTTT.

J is TRBJ2-7 and V is TRBV7-9; perhaps D is TRBD1 or TRBD2 (5 bases each). From germline, CDR1 is SEHNR and CDR2 FQNEAQ (reference sequence). V was trimmed by 2 bases and J by 2 bases, leaving 10 bases between them. The CDR3 is 14 amino acids. The CDR3 reads CASSLPGSAYEQYF. The CDR3 nucleotides are TGTGCCAGCAGCTTACCAGGGAGCGCCTACGAGCAGTACTTC.

This clone has a single count. V usage is TRBV28 and J usage is TRBJ2-3; possible D gene TRBD2, 6 bases. V dropped 7 bases and J dropped 0 bases, with 14 bases sitting between them. The CDR3 runs 15 residues. From germline, CDR1 is MDHEN and CDR2 SYDVKM. CDR3 bases: TGTGCCAGCACCCTCCGCGCGGGGAGCACAGATACGCAGTATTTT. Encoded protein: CASTLRAGSTDTQYF. The whole variable domain, remainder taken from reference TRBV28 and TRBJ2-3, is DVKVTQSSRYLVKRTGEKVFLECVQDMDHENMFWYRQDPGLGLRLIYFSYDVKMKEKGDIPEGYSVSREKKERFSLILESASTNQTSMYLCASTLRAGSTDTQYFGPGTRLTVL.

This chain connects TRBV6-5 to TRBJ2-5, with 8 bases fitting TRBD2. The CDR3 sequence is 13 residues long. J was trimmed by 2 bases and V by 11 bases; bases with no gene match: 7. In germline, CDR1 is MNHEY, CDR2 SVGAGI. The CDR3 nucleotides read TGTGCCTCAGCGGGGGCAGCTCAAGAGACCCAGTACTTC. Its protein is CASAGAAQETQYF.

This chain connects TRBV15 to TRBJ1-5; 9 bases match TRBD1. CDR1 LNHNV and CDR2 YYDKDF come from the germline V gene (reference sequence). Trimming cost V 0 bases and J 7 bases; bases outside gene matches: 4. The CDR3 spans 15 residues. CDR3 nucleotide sequence: TGTGCCACCAGCAGAGATAGGGGACAGGGCCAGCCCCAGCATTTT. It is translated as CATSRDRGQGQPQHF.

The chain combines TRBV28 with TRBJ1-2, with D hard to call. The CDR3 loop spans 15 amino acids. The germline V gene has CDR1 MDHEN and CDR2 SYDVKM. V was cut by 1 base and J by 0 bases, with 9 bases left in between. The CDR3: CASSLFGGSNYGYTF. CDR3 DNA sequence: TGTGCCAGCAGTTTATTCGGCGGCTCTAACTATGGCTACACCTTC.

This rearrangement joins TRBV12-3 or TRBV12-4 to TRBJ2-5; D is ambiguous. The CDR3 consists of 11 residues. Between the trimmed V and J ends, which lost 3 bases and 10 bases, there was a span of 9 bases. In DNA, the CDR3 is TGTGCCAGCAGTTTTTACGTAGTCCAGTACTTC. It specifies CASSFYVVQYF.

The chain has TRBV9 and TRBJ1-2, with D unresolved. Germline CDR1 and CDR2: SGDLS and YYNGEE. The CDR3 is made up of 12 amino acids. V was pared by 0 bases and J by 7 bases, with 7 bases between. CDR3 coding DNA: TGTGCCAGCAGCGTAGATGGAGCTGGCTACACCTTC. Protein product: CASSVDGAGYTF.

This rearrangement joins TRBV4-1 to TRBJ2-7; TRBD2 aligns across 7 bases. With 2 bases clipped from V and 4 bases from J, the junction kept 8 bases outside the gene matches. CDR3 length: 15 amino acids. Germline assignment: CDR1 MGHRA and CDR2 YSYEKL. CDR3 nucleotides: TGCGCCAGCAGCCAAATCTTGGATAGCGGGTACGAGCAGTACTTC. As protein: CASSQILDSGYEQYF.

The chain has TRBV6-2 or TRBV6-3 and TRBJ1-4, with TRBD1 as a possible D gene (5 bases). Trimming pared 6 bases from V and 8 bases from J, leaving 13 bases between. The CDR3 sequence is 13 residues long. Germline V CDR1 and CDR2: MNHEY, SVGEGT. In DNA, the CDR3 is TGTGCCAGCAGCGCGACAGAGGCGGAAAAACTGTTTTTT. This sequence encodes CASSATEAEKLFF.

The rearrangement uses TRBV6-5 and TRBJ2-5; 7 nucleotides align to TRBD2. The CDR3 has 16 amino acids. Germline values: CDR1 MNHEY, CDR2 SVGAGI. With 1 base clipped from V and 3 bases from J, the junction kept 8 bases outside the gene matches. CDR3 coding DNA: TGTGCCAGCAGTTACTGGACGCGGCGGGGGAAAGAGACCCAGTACTTC. Translating gives CASSYWTRRGKETQYF.

This chain links TRBV5-5 with TRBJ1-3; tentatively, D is TRBD1 (5 bases). The CDR3 contains 16 residues. Deletions cut 0 bases from V and 2 bases from J, with 12 bases between. CDR1 and CDR2 from the germline V gene are SGHKS and YYEKEE (reference sequence). The CDR3 coding sequence is TGTGCCAGCAGCTTGGTCAGGGCGTCCACTGGAAACACCATATATTTT. Residues: CASSLVRASTGNTIYF.

This clone was counted ten times or more. This chain links TRBV15 with TRBJ2-6; D ambiguous. The CDR3 is 15 residues long. The V and J ends lost 0 bases and 4 bases respectively, with 7 bases between them. CDR1 is LNHNV, CDR2 YYDKDF, per germline (reference sequence). CDR3 sequence: CATSRDSTGANVLTF. CDR3 in DNA: TGTGCCACCAGCAGAGATAGTACCGGGGCCAACGTCCTGACTTTC.

This clone was counted once. The same CDR3 also results from other DNA sequences found in this sample. CDR3 nucleotides: TGTGCCAGCAGTGAGGTGGCAGACTCCTACAATGAGCAGTTCTTC. Its translation is CASSEVADSYNEQFF. The gene calls are TRBV6-4 and TRBJ2-1; no reliable D call. Trimming took 3 bases from V and 0 from J, leaving 9 bases between them. The CDR3 spans 15 residues. The germline gives CDR1 MRHNA, CDR2 SNTAGT.

V and J are TRBV6-4 and TRBJ2-3; D possibly corresponds to TRBD2 (5 bases). Germline lookup yields CDR1 MRHNA and CDR2 SNTAGT. The CDR3 is 14 residues long. V gave up 2 bases and J gave up 0 bases, with 6 bases separating them. The CDR3 DNA is TGTGCCAGCAGTGACGAGGGAAGCACAGATACGCAGTATTTT. This translates into CASSDEGSTDTQYF.

V usage is TRBV12-5 and J usage is TRBJ1-1; D call uncertain. This CDR3 contains 13 residues. The germline V and J ends were trimmed by 7 bases and 1 base, with 10 bases remaining between them. The germline gives CDR1 LGHNT, CDR2 FRNRAP. The CDR3 protein is CASVSGWNTEAFF. The CDR3 coding sequence is TGTGCTAGTGTCTCAGGCTGGAACACTGAAGCTTTCTTT.

The chain carries TRBV4-1 and TRBJ1-2; 9 nucleotides match TRBD1. In germline, CDR1 is MGHRA, CDR2 YSYEKL. V lost 0 bases, J lost 4 bases, and 6 bases stayed unmatched. The CDR3 length is 16 residues. The CDR3 spells CASSQDHRGRAYGYTF. The CDR3 region has the DNA TGCGCCAGCAGCCAAGACCACAGGGGGCGCGCCTATGGCTACACCTTC.

The sample holds one count of this clone. Additional DNA sequences in this sample encode the identical CDR3. The chain links TRBV9 to TRBJ1-6; D not resolved. V shed 4 bases and J shed 4 bases, with 9 bases lying between them. CDR3 length: 14 residues. Germline CDR1 and CDR2: SGDLS and YYNGEE. CDR3 sequence (DNA): TGTGCCAGCAGCCCTACAGTGTATAATTCACCCCTCCACTTT. It encodes CASSPTVYNSPLHF.

This clone was picked up one time. This chain links TRBV11-1 with TRBJ2-7; D not certain. Germline loops: CDR1 SGHAT, CDR2 FQDESV (reference sequence). The V end lost 5 bases, the J end lost 2 bases, and 13 bases lay between the germline ends. This CDR3 has 14 amino acids. CDR3 in amino acids: CASSARASPYEQYF. The CDR3 coding sequence is TGTGCCAGCAGCGCCCGGGCCTCACCCTACGAGCAGTACTTC.

The chain joins TRBV12-3 or TRBV12-4 to TRBJ2-3, with no clear D. The CDR3 has 13 amino acids. The V gene lost 4 bases and the J gene lost 4 bases, with 9 bases spanning the gap. Written as DNA, the CDR3 is TGTGCCAGCAGTTATGGAATCGCAGATACGCAGTATTTT. Its translation is CASSYGIADTQYF.

The rearrangement links TRBV7-2 to TRBJ2-7; possible D gene TRBD1, 6 bases. Germline CDR1 is SGHTA and CDR2 is FQGNSA. Trimming removed 5 bases at V and 2 bases at J, with 13 bases between. This CDR3 has 14 amino acids. CDR3 nucleotide sequence: TGTGCCAGCAGCCCAAGACAGGACCCCTACGAGCAGTACTTC. Translating gives CASSPRQDPYEQYF. The variable domain in full, completed from reference TRBV7-2 and TRBJ2-7, reads GAGVSQSPSNKVTEKGKDVELRCDPISGHTALYWYRQSLGQGLEFLIYFQGNSAPDKSGLPSDRFSAERTGGSVSTLTIQRTQQEDSAVYLCASSPRQDPYEQYFGPGTRLTVT.

The CDR3 sequence is CASSYLGPRVNEQFF. For the CDR3, the DNA is TGTGCCAGCAGTTATCTGGGACCGAGGGTCAATGAGCAGTTCTTC. V gene TRBV6-5 combines with J gene TRBJ2-1, with D perhaps being TRBD1 or TRBD2 (5 bases each). Trimming removed 3 bases from V and 6 bases from J, with 15 bases in between. Germline lookup yields CDR1 MNHEY and CDR2 SVGAGI. CDR3 length: 15 amino acids.

This rearrangement joins TRBV11-2 to TRBJ1-2, with D perhaps TRBD1 (5 bases). CDR1 and CDR2 from the germline V gene are SGHAT and FQNNGV. Trimming cost V 11 bases and J 0 bases, with 31 bases left between them. This CDR3 spans 19 amino acids. CDR3 region: CAWPVSSWGRTLTNYGYTF. Here the CDR3 DNA reads TGTGCCTGGCCAGTATCATCTTGGGGCAGAACGCTTACTAACTATGGCTACACCTTC.